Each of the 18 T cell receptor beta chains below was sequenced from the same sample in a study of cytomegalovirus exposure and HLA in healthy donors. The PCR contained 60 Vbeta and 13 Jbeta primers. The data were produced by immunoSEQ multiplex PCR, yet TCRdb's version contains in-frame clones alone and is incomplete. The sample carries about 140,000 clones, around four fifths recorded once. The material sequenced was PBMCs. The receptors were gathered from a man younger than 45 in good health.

Here the CDR3 reads CASSGILGTSSGNEQFF. The CDR3 DNA reads TGTGCCAGCAGTGGTATTTTGGGGACTAGCAGTGGTAATGAGCAGTTCTTC. The chain links TRBV6-1 to TRBJ2-1; TRBD2 agrees at 9 bases. V lost 4 bases, J lost 7 bases, and 14 bases stayed unmatched. This CDR3 contains 17 residues. In germline, CDR1 is MNHNS, CDR2 SASEGT.

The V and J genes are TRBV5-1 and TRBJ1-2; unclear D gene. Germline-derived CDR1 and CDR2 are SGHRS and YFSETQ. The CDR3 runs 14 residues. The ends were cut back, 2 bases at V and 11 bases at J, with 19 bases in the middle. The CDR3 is CASSFYYWPIQYTF. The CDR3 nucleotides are TGCGCCAGCAGCTTTTATTATTGGCCCATCCAGTACACCTTC.

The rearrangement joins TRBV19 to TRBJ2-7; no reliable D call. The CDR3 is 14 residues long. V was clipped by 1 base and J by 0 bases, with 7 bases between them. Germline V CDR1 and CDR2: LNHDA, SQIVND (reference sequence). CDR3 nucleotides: TGTGCCAGTAGTATAGTAGCCAGCTCCTACGAGCAGTACTTC. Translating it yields CASSIVASSYEQYF.

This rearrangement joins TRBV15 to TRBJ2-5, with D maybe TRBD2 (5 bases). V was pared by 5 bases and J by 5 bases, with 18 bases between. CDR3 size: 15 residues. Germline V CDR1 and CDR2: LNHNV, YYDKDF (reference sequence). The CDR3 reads CATSPVGRDGETQYF. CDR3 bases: TGTGCCACCAGCCCCGTTGGACGGGATGGGGAGACCCAGTACTTC.

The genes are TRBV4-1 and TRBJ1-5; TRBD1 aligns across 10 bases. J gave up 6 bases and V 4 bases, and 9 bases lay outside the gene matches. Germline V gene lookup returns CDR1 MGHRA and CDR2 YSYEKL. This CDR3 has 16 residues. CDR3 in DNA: TGCGCCAGCAGCCTGGTCGACAGGGGGCAAGTTCAGCCCCAGCATTTT. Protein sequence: CASSLVDRGQVQPQHF.

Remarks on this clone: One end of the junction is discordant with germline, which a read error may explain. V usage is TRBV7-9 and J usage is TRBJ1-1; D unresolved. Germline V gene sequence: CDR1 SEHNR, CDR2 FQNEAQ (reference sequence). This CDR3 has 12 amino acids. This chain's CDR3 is CSSSRVDTEAFF. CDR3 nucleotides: TGTTCCAGCAGCCGGGTTGACACTGAAGCTTTCTTT.

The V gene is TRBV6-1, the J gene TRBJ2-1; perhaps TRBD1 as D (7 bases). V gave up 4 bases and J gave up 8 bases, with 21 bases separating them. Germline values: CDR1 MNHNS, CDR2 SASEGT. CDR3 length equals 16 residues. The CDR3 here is CASSGRDSPRGDEQFF. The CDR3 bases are TGTGCCAGCAGTGGGAGGGACAGTCCCCGGGGCGATGAGCAGTTCTTC.

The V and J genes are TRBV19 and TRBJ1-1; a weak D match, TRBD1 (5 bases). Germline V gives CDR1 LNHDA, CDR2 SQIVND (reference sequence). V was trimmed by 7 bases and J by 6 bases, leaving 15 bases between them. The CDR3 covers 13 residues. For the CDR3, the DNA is TGTGCCAGTAAGGGGCAGGGTGCGTCTGAAGCTTTCTTT. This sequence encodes CASKGQGASEAFF.

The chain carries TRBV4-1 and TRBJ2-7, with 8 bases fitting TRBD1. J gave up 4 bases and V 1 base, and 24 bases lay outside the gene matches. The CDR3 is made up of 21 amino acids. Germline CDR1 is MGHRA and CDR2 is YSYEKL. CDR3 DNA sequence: TGCGCCAGCAGCCAAGCCCCGGGACAGGTAATCCGGGCCCCCCGGGCTTACGAGCAGTACTTC. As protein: CASSQAPGQVIRAPRAYEQYF.

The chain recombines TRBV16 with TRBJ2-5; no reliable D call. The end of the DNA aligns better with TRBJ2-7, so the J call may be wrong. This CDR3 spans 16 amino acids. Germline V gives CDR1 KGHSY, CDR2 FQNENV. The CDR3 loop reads CASSQFVSRQPYEQYF. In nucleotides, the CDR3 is TGTGCCAGCAGCCAATTTGTCTCCAGACAACCCTACGAGCAGTACTTC.

As DNA, the CDR3 is TGTGCCAGCAGTTTGGGAGCCTACAATCAGCCCCAGCATTTT. Residues: CASSLGAYNQPQHF. V usage is TRBV27 and J usage is TRBJ1-5; no clear D gene. The germline V gene has CDR1 MNHEY and CDR2 SMNVEV (reference sequence). V lost 3 bases and J 3 bases, leaving 9 bases between the germline ends. The CDR3 consists of 14 residues.

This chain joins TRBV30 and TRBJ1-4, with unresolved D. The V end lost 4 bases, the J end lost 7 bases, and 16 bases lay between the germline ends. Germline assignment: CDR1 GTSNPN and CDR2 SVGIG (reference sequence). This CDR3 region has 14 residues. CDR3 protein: CAWTYGLQVEKLFF. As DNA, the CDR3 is TGTGCCTGGACCTATGGCCTCCAGGTTGAAAAACTGTTTTTT.

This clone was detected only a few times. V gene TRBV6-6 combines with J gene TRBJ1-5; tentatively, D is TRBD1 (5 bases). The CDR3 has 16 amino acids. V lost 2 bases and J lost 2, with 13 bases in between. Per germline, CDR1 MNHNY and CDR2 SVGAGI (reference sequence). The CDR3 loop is CASSYRGGAGNQPQHF. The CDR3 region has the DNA TGTGCCAGCAGTTACAGGGGTGGCGCAGGCAATCAGCCCCAGCATTTT.

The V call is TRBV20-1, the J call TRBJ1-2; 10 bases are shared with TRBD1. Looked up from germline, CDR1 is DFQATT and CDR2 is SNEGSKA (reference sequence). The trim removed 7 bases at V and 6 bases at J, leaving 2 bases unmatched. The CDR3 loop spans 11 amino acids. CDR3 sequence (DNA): TGCAGTGTCGGGACAGGGGATGGCTACACCTTC. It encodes CSVGTGDGYTF.

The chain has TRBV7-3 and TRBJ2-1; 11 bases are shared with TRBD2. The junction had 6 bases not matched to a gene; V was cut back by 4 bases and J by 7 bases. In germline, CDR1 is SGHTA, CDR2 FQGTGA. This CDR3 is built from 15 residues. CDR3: CASSSSGRSGNEQFF. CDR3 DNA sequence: TGTGCCAGCAGCTCTAGCGGGAGGTCAGGGAATGAGCAGTTCTTC.

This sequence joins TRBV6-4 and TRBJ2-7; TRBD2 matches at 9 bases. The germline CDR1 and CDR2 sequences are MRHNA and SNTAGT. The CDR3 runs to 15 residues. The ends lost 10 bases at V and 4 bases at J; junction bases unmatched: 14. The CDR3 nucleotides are TGTGCCACCCCACACTTTGGCGGGAGGGCTTACGAGCAGTACTTC. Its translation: CATPHFGGRAYEQYF.

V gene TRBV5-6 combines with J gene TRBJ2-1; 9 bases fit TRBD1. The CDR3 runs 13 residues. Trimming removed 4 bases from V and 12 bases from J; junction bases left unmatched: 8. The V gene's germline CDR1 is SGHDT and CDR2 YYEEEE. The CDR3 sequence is CASSLGTGSMQFF. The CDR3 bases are TGTGCCAGCAGCCTGGGGACAGGGAGTATGCAGTTCTTC.

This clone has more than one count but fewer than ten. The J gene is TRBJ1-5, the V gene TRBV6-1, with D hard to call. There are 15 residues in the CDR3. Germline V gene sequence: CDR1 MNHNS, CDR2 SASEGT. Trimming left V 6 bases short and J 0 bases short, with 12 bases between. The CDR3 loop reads CASSPVTNSNQPQHF. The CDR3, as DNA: TGTGCCAGCAGCCCAGTAACTAATAGCAATCAGCCCCAGCATTTT.